Here is one T cell receptor (beta chain) with its context. The data are from a study of blood T cell repertoires in COVID-19. Enrolled through a virtual design, the participants were between 18 and 89 years of age and came from under 30 US areas. Original processing notes: From reference gene primer amplification, estimates of nucleated cell counts were derived. Sequencing used immunoSEQ multiplex PCR; TCRdb keeps in-frame clones, though not all of them. Clone size and the V and J calls come from that table; the DNA yielded D and trimming. The top ten clones hold approximately 18% of a sample with about 330,000 clones, more than 85% of them seen once. Trimming took 10 bases from V and 4 from J; bases not matched to a gene: 6. From germline, CDR1 is MNHNY and CDR2 SVGAGI (reference sequence). The CDR3 consists of 13 residues.

The sequenced sample was PBMCs or T cells enriched from blood (not recorded which). The TCR originated in a woman aged 25 to 39 who had recovered from COVID-19. The rearrangement links TRBV6-6 to TRBJ2-3, with 9 positions matching TRBD1. The DNA for the CDR3 is TGTGCCATACGAAGACAGGGGGCAGATACGCAGTATTTT. It yields the protein CAIRRQGADTQYF.